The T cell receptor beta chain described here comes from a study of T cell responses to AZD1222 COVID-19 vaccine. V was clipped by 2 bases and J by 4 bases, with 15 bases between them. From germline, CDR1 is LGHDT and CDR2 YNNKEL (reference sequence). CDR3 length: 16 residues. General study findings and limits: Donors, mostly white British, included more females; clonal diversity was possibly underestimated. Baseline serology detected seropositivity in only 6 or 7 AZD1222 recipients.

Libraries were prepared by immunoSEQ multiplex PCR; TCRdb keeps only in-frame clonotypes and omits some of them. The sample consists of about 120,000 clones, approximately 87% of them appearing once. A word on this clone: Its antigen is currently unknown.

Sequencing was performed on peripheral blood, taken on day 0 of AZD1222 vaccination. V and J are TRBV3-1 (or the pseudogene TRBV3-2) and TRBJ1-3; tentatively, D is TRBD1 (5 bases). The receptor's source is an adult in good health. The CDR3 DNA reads TGTGCCAGCAGCCAATCCGTGGTGGGACCCGGAAACACCATATATTTT. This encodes CASSQSVVGPGNTIYF.